This TCR beta chain was sequenced for a study of prognosis after radiotherapy for stage I lung cancer. CDR3 of TCR beta was amplified from genomic DNA via a two-round multiplex PCR. During first-round PCR, primers specific to each TRBV and TRBJ gene were used. TCRdb reprocessed the multiplex PCR reads via MiXCR and lists one record per CDR3 protein. There are 30,000 to 35,000 distinct CDR3 sequences in the sample; 40% to 60% occur only once, and about 17% lies in the top ten. The sample holds many counts of this clonotype. CDR3 length equals 12 residues. The germline V gene encodes CDR1 DFQATT and CDR2 SNEGSKA (reference sequence). Trimming left V 6 bases short and J 1 base short, with 9 bases between.

This chain links TRBV20-1 with TRBJ1-2; no clear D. This specimen consisted of PBMCs, obtained before or after stereotactic body radiation therapy (not recorded which). The receptor's source is a donor aged 50 or older with non-small cell lung cancer. The CDR3: CSARRLNYGYTF. CDR3 in DNA: TGCAGTGCCAGGAGACTTAACTATGGCTACACCTTC.